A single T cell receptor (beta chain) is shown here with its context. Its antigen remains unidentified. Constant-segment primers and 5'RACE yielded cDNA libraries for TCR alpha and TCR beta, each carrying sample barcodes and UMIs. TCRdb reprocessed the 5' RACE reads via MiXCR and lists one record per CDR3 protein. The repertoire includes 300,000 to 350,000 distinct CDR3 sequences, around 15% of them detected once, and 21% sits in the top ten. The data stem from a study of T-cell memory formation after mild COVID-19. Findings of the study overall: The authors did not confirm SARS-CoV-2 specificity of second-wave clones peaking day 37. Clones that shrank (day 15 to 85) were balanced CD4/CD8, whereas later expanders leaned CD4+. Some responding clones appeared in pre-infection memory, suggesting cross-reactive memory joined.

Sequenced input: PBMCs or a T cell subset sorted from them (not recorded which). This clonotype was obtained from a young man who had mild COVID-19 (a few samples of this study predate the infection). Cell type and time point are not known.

The CDR3 region is CSVEGGPGRINEQFF. The CDR3 region has the DNA TGCAGCGTTGAAGGGGGTCCGGGACGGATCAATGAGCAGTTCTTC. V is TRBV29-1 and J is TRBJ2-1; D possibly matches TRBD1 or TRBD2 (5 bases each). Trimming removed 1 base from V and 6 bases from J, with 16 bases in between. The germline CDR1 and CDR2 sequences are SQVTM and ANQGSEA. The CDR3 extends over 15 amino acids.